Presented here are 24 T cell receptor beta chains from one specimen sequenced in a study of blood T cell repertoires in COVID-19. Data came from immunoSEQ multiplex PCR; TCRdb stores just in-frame clones and leaves some out. This table holds around 100,000 clones, around 92% found once. The source material was peripheral blood. The receptors were gathered from an older woman with acute or convalescent COVID-19.

The V call is TRBV29-1, the J call TRBJ2-1; tentative D call: TRBD2 (6 bases). CDR3 length equals 14 residues. Trimming left V 1 base short and J 9 bases short, with 16 bases between. The V gene's germline CDR1 is SQVTM and CDR2 ANQGSEA. The CDR3 sequence: CSVEGVGDLFEQFF. CDR3 DNA: TGCAGCGTTGAAGGGGTTGGGGACTTATTTGAGCAGTTCTTC.

The count of this clone is one. The chain joins TRBV19 to TRBJ1-5, with D unresolved. The CDR3 spans 14 residues. Trimming removed 2 bases at V and 7 bases at J, with 12 bases between. Germline values: CDR1 LNHDA, CDR2 SQIVND (reference sequence). Written as DNA, the CDR3 is TGTGCCAGTAGTATAAGCCAAGAGGGCCAGCCCCAGCATTTT. Protein: CASSISQEGQPQHF.

This chain links TRBV6-6 with TRBJ2-7; no clear D gene. Germline CDR1 MNHNY, CDR2 SVGAGI (reference sequence). The V gene lost 5 bases and the J gene lost 3 bases, with 11 bases spanning the gap. The CDR3 is 13 residues long. The CDR3 bases are TGTGCCAGCAGTCTTACTATAAACTACGAGCAGTACTTC. Encoded protein: CASSLTINYEQYF.

The chain links TRBV20-1 to TRBJ1-1, with a weak D call TRBD1 (5 bases). Germline V lookup: CDR1 DFQATT, CDR2 SNEGSKA (reference sequence). The CDR3 runs to 11 residues. Trimming shortened V by 6 bases and J by 4 bases, and 9 bases separated the two germline ends. CDR3 protein: CSARGGTEAFF. The DNA of the CDR3 is TGCAGTGCACGGGGGGGCACTGAAGCTTTCTTT.

The rearrangement joins TRBV5-6 to TRBJ1-5; no reliable D call. Germline lookup yields CDR1 SGHDT and CDR2 YYEEEE. The CDR3 runs to 14 residues. Deletions cut 1 base from V and 3 bases from J, with 8 bases between. CDR3 in DNA: TGTGCCAGCAGCTTGTCACACATCAATCAGCCCCAGCATTTT. Translated: CASSLSHINQPQHF. Complete variable domain (other parts from reference TRBV5-6 and TRBJ1-5): DAGVTQSPTHLIKTRGQQVTLRCSPKSGHDTVSWYQQALGQGPQFIFQYYEEEERQRGNFPDRFSGHQFPNYSSELNVNALLLGDSALYLCASSLSHINQPQHFGDGTRLSIL.

The J gene is TRBJ2-7, the V gene TRBV2; D is unresolved. V lost 9 bases and J lost 3, with 12 bases in between. The germline V gene encodes CDR1 SNHLY and CDR2 FYNNEI. This CDR3 contains 12 residues. CDR3 protein: CASSESGYEQYF. The CDR3 coding sequence is TGTGCCAGTTCGGAGAGTGGCTACGAGCAGTACTTC.

V gene TRBV4-1 combines with J gene TRBJ2-3; no clear D. Germline values: CDR1 MGHRA, CDR2 YSYEKL. V was shortened by 2 bases and J by 0 bases, with 12 bases between the two germline ends. CDR3 length: 16 residues. This CDR3 is CASSQSRGGSTDTQYF. DNA of the CDR3: TGCGCCAGCAGCCAATCCCGAGGCGGAAGCACAGATACGCAGTATTTT.

CDR3 coding DNA: TGTGCCAGCAGTCCGGACAGGGAGATCTATAATTCACCCCTCCACTTT. This sequence encodes CASSPDREIYNSPLHF. V gene TRBV27 combines with J gene TRBJ1-6, with 8 nucleotides matching TRBD1. The length of the CDR3 is 16 residues. Germline V CDR1 and CDR2: MNHEY, SMNVEV (reference sequence). The V and J ends lost 5 bases and 3 bases, in that order; junction bases with no gene match: 6.

V gene TRBV27 combines with J gene TRBJ1-2; a possible D gene is TRBD1 (6 bases). The CDR3 sequence is 16 residues long. Per the germline V gene, CDR1 is MNHEY and CDR2 is SMNVEV (reference sequence). Trimming took 5 bases from V and 3 from J, leaving 19 bases between them. The CDR3 DNA is TGTGCCAGCAGTGCTAGGGGGGGCCGAGTAGACTATGGCTACACCTTC. It translates to CASSARGGRVDYGYTF.

V is TRBV7-6 and J is TRBJ2-1, with 7 nucleotides matching TRBD2. The CDR3 extends over 15 amino acids. Germline V lookup: CDR1 SGHVS, CDR2 FNYEAQ. Trimming removed 5 bases from V and 9 bases from J; junction bases left unmatched: 13. CDR3 in amino acids: CASSLVFGGSSEQFF. The CDR3 nucleotides are TGTGCCAGCAGCCTCGTATTTGGCGGGAGTTCTGAGCAGTTCTTC.

The chain joins TRBV2 to TRBJ1-3; D is possibly TRBD1 (5 bases). Trimming took off 2 bases at V and 4 bases at J, with 12 bases between the two ends. The germline V gene encodes CDR1 SNHLY and CDR2 FYNNEI. CDR3 length: 15 residues. The CDR3 sequence is CASSELGRGGNTIYF. DNA of the CDR3: TGTGCCAGCAGTGAACTCGGCCGGGGGGGAAACACCATATATTTT.

Comments on this clone: A junction boundary mismatches the germline segment, possibly from a read error. The chain recombines TRBV7-7 with TRBJ2-2, with D maybe TRBD2 (6 bases). The CDR3 consists of 15 residues. Germline CDR1 SSHAT, CDR2 FNYEAQ (reference sequence). The CDR3 spells CASSPTGREPGELFF. For the CDR3, the DNA is TGTGCTAGCAGCCCGACTGGCCGGGAGCCCGGGGAGCTGTTTTTT.

The chain carries TRBV6-5 and TRBJ2-7, with D maybe TRBD1 (7 bases). CDR3 length: 15 amino acids. The germline V gene encodes CDR1 MNHEY and CDR2 SVGAGI. Trimming removed 6 bases at V and 6 bases at J, with 21 bases between. CDR3 DNA: TGTGCCAGCAGGGGGGGACAGAACCGAGCAGGCGAGCAGTACTTC. Protein product: CASRGGQNRAGEQYF.

This rearrangement joins TRBV3-1 (or the pseudogene TRBV3-2) to TRBJ2-1, with a weak D call TRBD1 (5 bases). The CDR3 runs 16 residues. Germline V CDR1 and CDR2: LGHDT, YNNKEL (reference sequence). V lost 0 bases to trimming and J lost 2 bases, with 11 bases between them. The chain's CDR3 is CASSQDQGTPYNEQFF. DNA for the CDR3: TGTGCCAGCAGCCAAGACCAGGGTACGCCCTACAATGAGCAGTTCTTC.

J is TRBJ1-3 and V is TRBV7-2; D is perhaps TRBD1 (5 bases). The V gene's germline CDR1 is SGHTA and CDR2 FQGNSA. The CDR3 is made up of 16 amino acids. Trimming removed 4 bases at V and 4 bases at J, with 17 bases between. This CDR3 is CASSSPPTGVGNTIYF. In nucleotides, the CDR3 is TGTGCCAGCAGCTCCCCGCCAACAGGCGTCGGAAACACCATATATTTT.

Concerning this clone itself: Within the sample, other DNA sequences also encode this same CDR3. The chain couples TRBV11-2 to TRBJ1-1; 7 bases agree with TRBD1. This CDR3 has 15 residues. The germline V gene encodes CDR1 SGHAT and CDR2 FQNNGV. Trimming cost V 3 bases and J 0 bases; bases outside gene matches: 4. The CDR3 sequence: CASSLQGGMNTEAFF. The CDR3, as DNA: TGTGCCAGCAGCTTGCAGGGGGGAATGAACACTGAAGCTTTCTTT.

The rearrangement joins TRBV2 to TRBJ2-1, with D perhaps matching TRBD2 (6 bases). The CDR3 contains 15 residues. CDR1 SNHLY and CDR2 FYNNEI come from the germline V gene. The V gene lost 6 bases and the J gene lost 0 bases, with 12 bases spanning the gap. In DNA, the CDR3 is TGTGCCAGCAGCCGGGACTTCCTCTCCTACAATGAGCAGTTCTTC. This sequence encodes CASSRDFLSYNEQFF.

The chain carries TRBV5-1 and TRBJ2-5; the D gene is possibly TRBD1 (6 bases). This CDR3 is 16 amino acids long. Trimming cost V 0 bases and J 5 bases, with 17 bases left between them. Germline CDR1 and CDR2: SGHRS and YFSETQ. The CDR3, as DNA: TGCGCCAGCAGCTTGGGTGTGGCCCAGGGGCCGGAGACCCAGTACTTC. Its translation: CASSLGVAQGPETQYF.

The table lists this clone with a count of one. The chain combines TRBV2 with TRBJ2-5, with a tentative D call TRBD1 (5 bases). CDR1 and CDR2 (germline): SNHLY, FYNNEI. V was trimmed by 4 bases and J by 3 bases, leaving 12 bases between them. The CDR3 covers 14 residues. The CDR3 spells CASSGSWGEETQYF. The CDR3 DNA reads TGTGCCAGCAGTGGTAGTTGGGGCGAAGAGACCCAGTACTTC.

The chain has TRBV30 and TRBJ1-1, with 7 bases lining up with TRBD1. There are 13 residues in the CDR3. V gave up 5 bases and J gave up 2 bases; unmatched junction bases: 5. CDR1 GTSNPN and CDR2 SVGIG come from the germline V gene (reference sequence). As DNA, the CDR3 is TGTGCCTGGGCTAACAGGGGAAACACTGAAGCTTTCTTT. It is translated as CAWANRGNTEAFF.

This chain connects TRBV30 to TRBJ1-2, with 7 nucleotides matching TRBD1. V shed 2 bases, J shed 4 bases, and the junction held 4 bases outside the gene matches. In germline, CDR1 is GTSNPN, CDR2 SVGIG (reference sequence). The CDR3 sequence is 13 residues long. CDR3 region: CAWSPQGRYGYTF. Written as DNA, the CDR3 is TGTGCCTGGAGTCCACAGGGGCGCTATGGCTACACCTTC.

The chain carries TRBV6-6 and TRBJ1-1; no clear D. Germline V gene lookup returns CDR1 MNHNY and CDR2 SVGAGI (reference sequence). The CDR3 consists of 11 residues. V shed 7 bases and J shed 4 bases, with 7 bases lying between them. CDR3 bases: TGTGCCAGCAATTCGGGCACTGAAGCTTTCTTT. It specifies CASNSGTEAFF.

V gene TRBV14 combines with J gene TRBJ2-1; 11 bases are shared with TRBD2. With 3 bases clipped from V and 6 bases from J, the junction kept 4 bases outside the gene matches. From germline, CDR1 is SGHDN and CDR2 FVKESK. The CDR3 is 15 amino acids. CDR3 amino acids: CASSHSGRAGNEQFF. The CDR3 DNA reads TGTGCCAGCAGCCATAGCGGGAGGGCCGGCAATGAGCAGTTCTTC.

This chain links TRBV2 with TRBJ2-4; no definite D call. V dropped 6 bases and J dropped 13 bases, with 13 bases sitting between them. Germline CDR1 SNHLY, CDR2 FYNNEI. The CDR3 sequence is 11 residues long. DNA for the CDR3: TGTGCCAGCAGGCAGCGCTCCCCACAGTACTTC. Translating it yields CASRQRSPQYF.